The rows below give T cell receptor beta chains drawn from one sample of a study of T cells in Graves' hyperthyroidism and ophthalmopathy. TCRdb re-analysed the multiplex PCR reads in MiXCR, keeping a single row per CDR3 protein. Among around 600,000 distinct CDR3 sequences, 11% to 15% were seen once, and the ten largest hold about 6.6%. The specimen was blood. The receptors shown here come from a woman younger than 35 with Graves' ophthalmopathy. Both conserved end residues are part of each CDR3. The D gene is left open where the match is weak. Part of the rows lack a size; the others show once, few, many or a class for expanded clones.

D	V	J	length	size	CDR3	DNA
NA	TRBV19	TRBJ1-2	18	NA	CASSIDHSGRPLRYGYTF	TGTGCCAGTAGTATAGATCACAGTGGAAGGCCCCTGCGATATGGCTACACCTTC
NA	TRBV5-1	TRBJ2-5	15	NA	CASSFRDPHQETQYF	TGCGCCAGCAGCTTCCGGGACCCCCACCAAGAGACCCAGTACTTC
TRBD2	TRBV20-1	TRBJ2-7	14	many	CSALWGEGPYEQYF	TGCAGTGCTCTCTGGGGGGAGGGCCCATACGAGCAGTACTTC
NA	TRBV19	TRBJ1-1	15	NA	CASSVPGILNTEAFF	TGTGCCAGTAGTGTTCCCGGGATTTTGAACACTGAAGCTTTCTTT
NA	TRBV19	TRBJ2-6	15	NA	CASSISASGANVLTF	TGTGCCAGTAGTATTTCAGCCTCTGGGGCCAACGTCCTGACTTTC
TRBD1	TRBV5-8	TRBJ1-5	15	NA	CASSLATGEYQPQHF	TGTGCCAGCAGCTTGGCCACAGGGGAGTATCAGCCCCAGCATTTT
NA	TRBV9	TRBJ2-2	15	few	CASSAAQGYTGELFF	TGTGCCAGCAGCGCAGCGCAAGGGTACACCGGGGAGCTGTTTTTT
NA	TRBV28	TRBJ1-2	13	many	CATRRWENYGYTF	TGTGCCACCCGGAGGTGGGAGAACTATGGCTACACCTTC
NA	TRBV9	TRBJ2-3	15	NA	CASSARDGSTDTQYF	TGTGCCAGCAGCGCCCGGGACGGAAGCACAGATACGCAGTATTTT
NA	TRBV9	TRBJ2-3	15	many	CASSADTSGTDTQYF	TGTGCCAGCAGCGCTGACACGTCGGGCACAGATACGCAGTATTTT
NA	TRBV7-8	TRBJ2-7	14	NA	CASSLRDIAYEQYF	TGTGCCAGCAGCCTCCGGGACATAGCCTACGAGCAGTACTTC
TRBD2	TRBV7-3	TRBJ2-1	15	many	CASSLQAGGHGEQFF	TGTGCCAGCAGCTTACAAGCGGGAGGGCACGGTGAGCAGTTCTTC
TRBD2	TRBV4-2	TRBJ2-7	13	many	CASSQEGLGEQYF	TGTGCCAGCAGCCAAGAGGGACTAGGCGAGCAGTACTTC